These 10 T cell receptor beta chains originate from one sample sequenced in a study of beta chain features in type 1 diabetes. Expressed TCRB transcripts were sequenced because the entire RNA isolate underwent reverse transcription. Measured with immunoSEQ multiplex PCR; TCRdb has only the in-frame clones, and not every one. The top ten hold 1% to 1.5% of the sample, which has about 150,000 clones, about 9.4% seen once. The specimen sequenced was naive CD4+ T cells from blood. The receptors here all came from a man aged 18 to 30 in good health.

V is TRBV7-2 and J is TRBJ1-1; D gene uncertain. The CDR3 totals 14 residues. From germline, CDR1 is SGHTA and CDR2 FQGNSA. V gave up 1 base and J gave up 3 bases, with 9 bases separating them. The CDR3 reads CASSLGVADTEAFF. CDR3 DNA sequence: TGTGCCAGCAGCTTAGGAGTGGCGGACACTGAAGCTTTCTTT.

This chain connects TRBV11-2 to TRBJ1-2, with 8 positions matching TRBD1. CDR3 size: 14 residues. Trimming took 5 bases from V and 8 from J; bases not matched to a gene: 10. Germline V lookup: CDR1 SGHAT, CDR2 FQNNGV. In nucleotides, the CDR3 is TGTGCCAGCAGCACCACCGACAGGGGCGACGGCTACACCTTC. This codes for CASSTTDRGDGYTF.

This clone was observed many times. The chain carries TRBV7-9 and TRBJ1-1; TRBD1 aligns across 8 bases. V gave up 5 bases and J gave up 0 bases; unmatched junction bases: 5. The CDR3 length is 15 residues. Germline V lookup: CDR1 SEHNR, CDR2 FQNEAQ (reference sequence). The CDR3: CASSRQGNVNTEAFF. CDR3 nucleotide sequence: TGTGCCAGCAGCCGACAGGGGAATGTGAACACTGAAGCTTTCTTT.

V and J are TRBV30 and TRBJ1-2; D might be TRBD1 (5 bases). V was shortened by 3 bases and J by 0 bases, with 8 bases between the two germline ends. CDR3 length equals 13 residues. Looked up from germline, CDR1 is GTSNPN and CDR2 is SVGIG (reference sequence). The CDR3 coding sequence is TGTGCCTGGAGCCCGGGGGCTAACTATGGCTACACCTTC. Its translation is CAWSPGANYGYTF.

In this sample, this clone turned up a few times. The chain's CDR3 is CASSPRQGGSGGDTQYF. The CDR3 region has the DNA TGTGCCAGCAGTCCCCGACAGGGGGGTAGCGGGGGTGATACGCAGTATTTT. The V call is TRBV28, the J call TRBJ2-3; the D call may be TRBD1 or TRBD2 (9 bases each). V was cut by 5 bases and J by 6 bases, with 24 bases left in between. Germline CDR1 reads MDHEN; CDR2 reads SYDVKM. CDR3 size: 17 residues.

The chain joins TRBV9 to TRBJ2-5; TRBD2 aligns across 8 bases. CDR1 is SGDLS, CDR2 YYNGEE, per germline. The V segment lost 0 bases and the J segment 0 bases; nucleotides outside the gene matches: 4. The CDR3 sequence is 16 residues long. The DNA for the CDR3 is TGTGCCAGCAGCGTAGCTGCGGGGGGCTACCAAGAGACCCAGTACTTC. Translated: CASSVAAGGYQETQYF.

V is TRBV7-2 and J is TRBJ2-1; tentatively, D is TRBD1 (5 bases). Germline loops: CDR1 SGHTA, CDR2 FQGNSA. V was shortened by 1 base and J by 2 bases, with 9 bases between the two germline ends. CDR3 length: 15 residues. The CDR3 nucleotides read TGTGCCAGCAGCTTAGTACAGGAAACCTACAATGAGCAGTTCTTC. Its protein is CASSLVQETYNEQFF.

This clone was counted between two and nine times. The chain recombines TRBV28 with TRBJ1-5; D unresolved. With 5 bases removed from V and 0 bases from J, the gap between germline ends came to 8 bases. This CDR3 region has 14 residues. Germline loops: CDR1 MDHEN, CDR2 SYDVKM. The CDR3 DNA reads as TGTGCCAGCAGTCCCCCAATTAGCAATCAGCCCCAGCATTTT. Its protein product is CASSPPISNQPQHF.

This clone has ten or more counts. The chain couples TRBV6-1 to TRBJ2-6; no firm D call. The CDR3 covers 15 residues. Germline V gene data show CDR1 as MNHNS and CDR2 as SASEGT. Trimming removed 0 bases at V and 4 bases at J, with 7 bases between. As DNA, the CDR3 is TGTGCCAGCAGTGAAGCCAGGATGGGGGCCAACGTCCTGACTTTC. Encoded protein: CASSEARMGANVLTF.

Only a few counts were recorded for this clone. This CDR3 is CASSLARGNQPQHF. CDR3 nucleotide sequence: TGTGCCAGCAGCCTTGCCCGCGGCAATCAGCCCCAGCATTTT. V and J are TRBV7-8 and TRBJ1-5; D uncertain. Germline-derived CDR1 and CDR2 are SGHVS and FQNEAQ. There are 14 residues in the CDR3. Deletions cut 5 bases from V and 2 bases from J, with 10 bases between.